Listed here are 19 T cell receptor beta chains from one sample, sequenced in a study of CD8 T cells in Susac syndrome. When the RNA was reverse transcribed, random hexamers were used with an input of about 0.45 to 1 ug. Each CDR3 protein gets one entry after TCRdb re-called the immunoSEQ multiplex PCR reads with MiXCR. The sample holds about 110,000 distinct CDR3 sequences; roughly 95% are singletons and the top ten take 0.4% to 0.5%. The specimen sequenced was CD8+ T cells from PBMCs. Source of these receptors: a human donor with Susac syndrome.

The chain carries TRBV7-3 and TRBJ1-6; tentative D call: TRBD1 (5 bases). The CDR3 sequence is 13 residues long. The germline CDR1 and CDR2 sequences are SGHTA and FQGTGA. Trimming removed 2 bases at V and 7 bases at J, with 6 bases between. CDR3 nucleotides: TGTGCCAGCAGCTTATCAGGGAATTCACCCCTCCACTTT. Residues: CASSLSGNSPLHF.

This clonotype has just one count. CDR3 loop: CASSLDGNDGYTF. The CDR3 coding sequence is TGTGCCAGCAGCTTAGACGGAAACGATGGCTACACCTTC. V is TRBV7-8 and J is TRBJ1-2; unclear D gene. This CDR3 has 13 residues. The V end lost 1 base, the J end lost 6 bases, and 9 bases lay between the germline ends. Germline V gives CDR1 SGHVS, CDR2 FQNEAQ.

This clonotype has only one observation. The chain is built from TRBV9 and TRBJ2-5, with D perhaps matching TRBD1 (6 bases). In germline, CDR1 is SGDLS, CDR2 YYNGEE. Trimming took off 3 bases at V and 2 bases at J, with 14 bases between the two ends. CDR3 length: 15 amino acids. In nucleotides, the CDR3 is TGTGCCAGCAGCGCGTTACAGGGCGGTCAAGAGACCCAGTACTTC. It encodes CASSALQGGQETQYF.

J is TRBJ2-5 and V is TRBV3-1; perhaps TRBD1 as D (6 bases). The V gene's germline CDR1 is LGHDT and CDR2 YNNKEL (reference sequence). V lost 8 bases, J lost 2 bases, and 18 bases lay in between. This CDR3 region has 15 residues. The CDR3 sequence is CASSGAGDTQETQYF. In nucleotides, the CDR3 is TGTGCCAGCTCAGGTGCCGGGGACACACAAGAGACCCAGTACTTC.

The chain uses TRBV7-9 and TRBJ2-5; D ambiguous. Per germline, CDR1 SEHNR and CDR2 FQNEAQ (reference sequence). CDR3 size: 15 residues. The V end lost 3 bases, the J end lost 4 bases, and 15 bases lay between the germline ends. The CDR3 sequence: CASSFIIPPGETQYF. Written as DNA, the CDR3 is TGTGCCAGCAGCTTCATAATCCCCCCGGGAGAGACCCAGTACTTC.

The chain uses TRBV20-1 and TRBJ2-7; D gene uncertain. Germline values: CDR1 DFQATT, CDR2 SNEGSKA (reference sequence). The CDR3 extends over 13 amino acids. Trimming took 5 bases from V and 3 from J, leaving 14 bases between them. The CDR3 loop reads CSAWHYLNYEQYF. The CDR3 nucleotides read TGCAGTGCTTGGCACTACCTAAACTACGAGCAGTACTTC.

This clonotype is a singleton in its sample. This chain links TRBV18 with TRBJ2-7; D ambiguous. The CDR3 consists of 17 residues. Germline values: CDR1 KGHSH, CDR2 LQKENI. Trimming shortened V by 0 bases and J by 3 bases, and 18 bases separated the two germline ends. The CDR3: CASSPPTRASLGYEQYF. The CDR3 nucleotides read TGTGCCAGCTCACCACCGACAAGGGCCTCGCTGGGCTACGAGCAGTACTTC.

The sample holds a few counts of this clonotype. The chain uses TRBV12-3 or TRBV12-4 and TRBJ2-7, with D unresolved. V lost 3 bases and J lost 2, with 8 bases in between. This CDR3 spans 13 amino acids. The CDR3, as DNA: TGTGCCAGCAGTTTCGCCAGCCCCTACGAGCAGTACTTC. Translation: CASSFASPYEQYF.

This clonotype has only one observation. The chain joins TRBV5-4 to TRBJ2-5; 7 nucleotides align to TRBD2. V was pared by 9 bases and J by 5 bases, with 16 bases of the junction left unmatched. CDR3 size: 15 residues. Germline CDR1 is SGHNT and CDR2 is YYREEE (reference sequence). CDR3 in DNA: TGTGCCACCTCCCCGTGGGAGGGGCCTGGGGAGACCCAGTACTTC. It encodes CATSPWEGPGETQYF.

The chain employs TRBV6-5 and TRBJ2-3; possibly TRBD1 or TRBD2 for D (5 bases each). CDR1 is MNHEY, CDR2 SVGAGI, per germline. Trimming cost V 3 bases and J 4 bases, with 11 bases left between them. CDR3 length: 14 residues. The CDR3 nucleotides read TGTGCCAGCAGTTATGGGGGTTTCGCAGATACGCAGTATTTT. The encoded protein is CASSYGGFADTQYF.

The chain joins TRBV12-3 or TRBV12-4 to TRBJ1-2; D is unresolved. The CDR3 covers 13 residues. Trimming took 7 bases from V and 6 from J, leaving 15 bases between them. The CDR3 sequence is CASTDRGPDGYTF. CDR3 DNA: TGTGCCAGCACCGACCGGGGTCCGGATGGCTACACCTTC.

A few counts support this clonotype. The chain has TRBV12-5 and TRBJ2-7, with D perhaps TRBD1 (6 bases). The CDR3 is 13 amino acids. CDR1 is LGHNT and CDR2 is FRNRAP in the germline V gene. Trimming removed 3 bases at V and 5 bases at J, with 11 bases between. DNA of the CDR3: TGTGCTAGTGGTTTACAGGGATTCCACGAGCAGTACTTC. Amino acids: CASGLQGFHEQYF. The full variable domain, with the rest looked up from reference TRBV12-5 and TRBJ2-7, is DARVTQTPRHKVTEMGQEVTMRCQPILGHNTVFWYRQTMMQGLELLAYFRNRAPLDDSGMPKDRFSAEMPDATLATLKIQPSEPRDSAVYFCASGLQGFHEQYFGPGTRLTVT.

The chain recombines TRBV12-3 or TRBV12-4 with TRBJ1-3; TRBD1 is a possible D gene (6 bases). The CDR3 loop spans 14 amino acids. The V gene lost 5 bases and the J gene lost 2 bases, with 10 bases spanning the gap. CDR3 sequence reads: CASSPWTAGNTIYF. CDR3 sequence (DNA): TGTGCCAGCAGTCCCTGGACAGCTGGAAACACCATATATTTT.

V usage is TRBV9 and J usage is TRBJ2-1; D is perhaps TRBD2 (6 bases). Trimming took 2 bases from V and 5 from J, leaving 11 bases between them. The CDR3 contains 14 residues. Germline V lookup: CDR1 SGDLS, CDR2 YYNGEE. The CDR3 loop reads CASSVFGGDNEQFF. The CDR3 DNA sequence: TGTGCCAGCAGCGTTTTCGGCGGGGACAATGAGCAGTTCTTC.

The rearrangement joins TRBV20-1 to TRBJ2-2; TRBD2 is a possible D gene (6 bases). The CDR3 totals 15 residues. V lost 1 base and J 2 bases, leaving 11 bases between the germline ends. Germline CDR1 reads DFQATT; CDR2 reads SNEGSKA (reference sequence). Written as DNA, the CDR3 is TGCAGTGCTAGAGGGCGGGACCTAAACACCGGGGAGCTGTTTTTT. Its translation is CSARGRDLNTGELFF.

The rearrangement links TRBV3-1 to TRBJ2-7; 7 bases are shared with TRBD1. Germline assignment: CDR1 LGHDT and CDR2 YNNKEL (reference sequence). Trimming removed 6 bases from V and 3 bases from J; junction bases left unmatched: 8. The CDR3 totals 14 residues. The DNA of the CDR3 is TGTGCCAGCAGTCAGAGGGGGCCCTTCTACGAGCAGTACTTC. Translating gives CASSQRGPFYEQYF.

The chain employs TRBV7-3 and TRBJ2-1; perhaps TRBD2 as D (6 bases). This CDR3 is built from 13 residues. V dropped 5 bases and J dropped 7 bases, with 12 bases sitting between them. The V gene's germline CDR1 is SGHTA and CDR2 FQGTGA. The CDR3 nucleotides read TGTGCCAGCAGCCTGGGACTCATTAATGAGCAGTTCTTC. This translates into CASSLGLINEQFF. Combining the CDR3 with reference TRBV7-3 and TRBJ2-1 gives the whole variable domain GAGVSQTPSNKVTEKGKYVELRCDPISGHTALYWYRQSLGQGPEFLIYFQGTGAADDSGLPNDRFFAVRPEGSVSTLKIQRTERGDSAVYLCASSLGLINEQFFGPGTRLTVL.

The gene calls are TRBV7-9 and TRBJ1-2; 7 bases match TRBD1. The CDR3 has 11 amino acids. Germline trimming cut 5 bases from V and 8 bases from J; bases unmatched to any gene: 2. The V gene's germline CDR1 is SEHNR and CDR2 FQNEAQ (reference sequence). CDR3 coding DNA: TGTGCCAGCAGCGACAGGGAAGGCTACACCTTC. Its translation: CASSDREGYTF.

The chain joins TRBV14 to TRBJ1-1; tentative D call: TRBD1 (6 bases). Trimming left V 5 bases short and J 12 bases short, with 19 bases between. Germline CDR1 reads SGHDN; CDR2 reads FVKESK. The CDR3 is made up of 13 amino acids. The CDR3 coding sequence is TGTGCCAGCAGCGCATTCCGGGGGGGCGCGCCTTTCTTT. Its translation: CASSAFRGGAPFF.